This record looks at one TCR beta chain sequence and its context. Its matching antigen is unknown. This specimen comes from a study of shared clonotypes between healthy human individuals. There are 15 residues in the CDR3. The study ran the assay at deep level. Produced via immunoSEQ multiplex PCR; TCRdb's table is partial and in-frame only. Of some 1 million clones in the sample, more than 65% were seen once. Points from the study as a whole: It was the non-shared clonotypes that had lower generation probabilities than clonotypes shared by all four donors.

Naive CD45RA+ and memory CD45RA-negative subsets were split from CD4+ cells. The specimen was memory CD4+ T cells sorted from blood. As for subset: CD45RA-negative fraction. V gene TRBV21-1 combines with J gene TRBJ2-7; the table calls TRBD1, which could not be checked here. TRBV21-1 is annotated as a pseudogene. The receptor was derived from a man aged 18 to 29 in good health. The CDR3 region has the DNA TGTGCCAGCAGCAAAGCCGGACAGTTTTCCTACGAGCAGTACTTC. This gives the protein CASSKAGQFSYEQYF.